The T cell receptor beta chain under discussion was sequenced for a study of T cell responses to AZD1222 COVID-19 vaccine. This CDR3 has 15 amino acids. The V gene's germline CDR1 is KGHDR and CDR2 SFDVKD. The V end was cut by 4 bases, the J end by 2 bases, with 8 bases between. The data were produced by immunoSEQ multiplex PCR, yet TCRdb's version contains in-frame clones alone and is incomplete. The top ten clones hold about 6.6% of a sample with about 110,000 clones, about nine tenths of them seen once. The source was peripheral blood, collected 28 days after the second AZD1222 dose. This TCR was sampled from an adult who received the AZD1222 COVID-19 vaccine. The J gene is TRBJ1-6, the V gene TRBV24-1; D remains unclear. CDR3 sequence reads: CATSDTEAYNSPLHF. DNA for the CDR3: TGTGCCACCAGTGACACAGAGGCCTATAATTCACCCCTCCACTTT.